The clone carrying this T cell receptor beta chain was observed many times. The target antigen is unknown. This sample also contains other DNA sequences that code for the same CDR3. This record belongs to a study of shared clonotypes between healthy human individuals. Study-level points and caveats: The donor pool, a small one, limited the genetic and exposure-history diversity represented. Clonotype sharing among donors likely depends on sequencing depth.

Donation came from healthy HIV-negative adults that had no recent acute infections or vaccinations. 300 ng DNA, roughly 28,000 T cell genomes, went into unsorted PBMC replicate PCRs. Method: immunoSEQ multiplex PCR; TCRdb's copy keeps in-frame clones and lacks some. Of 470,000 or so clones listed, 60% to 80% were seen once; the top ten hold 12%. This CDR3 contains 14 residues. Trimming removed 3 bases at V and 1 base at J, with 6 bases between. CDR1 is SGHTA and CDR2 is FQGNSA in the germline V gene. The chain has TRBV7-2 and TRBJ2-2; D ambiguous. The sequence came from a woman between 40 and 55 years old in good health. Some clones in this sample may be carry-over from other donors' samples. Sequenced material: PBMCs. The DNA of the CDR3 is TGTGCCAGCAGCTTTAGTTGGAACACCGGGGAGCTGTTTTTT. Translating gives CASSFSWNTGELFF.